One sample yielded the 11 T cell receptor beta chains listed below, sequenced in a study of shared clonotypes between healthy human individuals. Some clones are missing from TCRdb's copy, which holds only in-frame ones; the method was immunoSEQ multiplex PCR. Among about 460,000 clones listed, roughly 80% were seen once. Sequences were obtained from PBMCs. The receptors derive from a woman aged 35 to 49 in good health. Some clones in this sample may be carry-over from other donors' samples.

The chain has TRBV6-6 and TRBJ2-7; no reliable D call. Trimming pared 6 bases from V and 1 base from J, leaving 13 bases between. This CDR3 comprises 14 residues. Germline V gene data show CDR1 as MNHNY and CDR2 as SVGAGI (reference sequence). The CDR3 protein is CASRFKERSYEQYF. The CDR3 nucleotides read TGTGCCAGCAGATTTAAAGAGAGATCCTACGAGCAGTACTTC.

The chain carries TRBV19 and TRBJ1-4, with 7 nucleotides matching TRBD1. Losses at the gene ends were 8 bases for V and 7 bases for J; bases not matched to a gene: 13. The CDR3 extends over 15 amino acids. Germline V CDR1 and CDR2: LNHDA, SQIVND (reference sequence). The CDR3 protein is CASVQFGTVGEKLFF. CDR3 nucleotide sequence: TGTGCCAGTGTCCAATTTGGGACAGTCGGTGAAAAACTGTTTTTT.

This chain joins TRBV6-1 and TRBJ2-5; 11 bases align to TRBD2. This CDR3 comprises 17 residues. Trimming cost V 4 bases and J 2 bases; bases outside gene matches: 9. Germline CDR1 and CDR2: MNHNS and SASEGT. The CDR3 loop reads CASSGGLAEILQETQYF. CDR3 nucleotides: TGTGCCAGCAGTGGGGGACTAGCGGAGATACTTCAAGAGACCCAGTACTTC.

With regard to this clone: One base away lies a much larger clone, so this may be a sequencing read error. The chain carries TRBV7-9 and TRBJ1-2, with D possibly matching TRBD1 (5 bases). Looked up from germline, CDR1 is SEHNR and CDR2 is FQNEAQ (reference sequence). V lost 1 base to trimming and J lost 7 bases, with 13 bases between them. This CDR3 region has 14 residues. The CDR3 sequence is CASSLVTGGSGYTF. The CDR3 region has the DNA TGTGCCAGCAGCTTAGTAACAGGAGGGAGTGGCTACACCTTC.

About this clone: The likely explanation is a read error, given a far larger clone one base away. The CDR3 sequence is CASSTLEGPTDTQYF. The CDR3, as DNA: TGTGCCAGCAGCACGTTAGAGGGCCCGACAGATACGCAGTATTTT. The chain employs TRBV9 and TRBJ2-3, with a possible D match to TRBD2 (5 bases). Trimming took 4 bases from V and 3 from J, leaving 15 bases between them. Germline V gives CDR1 SGDLS, CDR2 YYNGEE. CDR3 length equals 15 residues.

CDR3: CASSLPGTGGNQPQHF. The CDR3 region has the DNA TGTGCCAGCAGTTTACCCGGGACAGGGGGCAATCAGCCCCAGCATTTT. This chain uses TRBV28 with TRBJ1-5, with 10 bases aligning to TRBD1. In germline, CDR1 is MDHEN, CDR2 SYDVKM. Trimming took 2 bases from V and 2 from J; bases not matched to a gene: 3. This CDR3 comprises 16 residues.

The chain uses TRBV13 and TRBJ2-4; D unresolved. Trimming took off 5 bases at V and 5 bases at J, with 10 bases between the two ends. Looked up from germline, CDR1 is PRHDT and CDR2 is FYEKMQ (reference sequence). This CDR3 spans 13 amino acids. The CDR3 bases are TGTGCCAGCAGCACTATGCCCGAAAACATTCAGTACTTC. As protein: CASSTMPENIQYF.

The CDR3 region has the DNA TGTGCCAGCAGTGATCCGACAGGAACTATCGGCTACACCTTC. This codes for CASSDPTGTIGYTF. The genes are TRBV25-1 and TRBJ1-2; D is possibly TRBD1 (6 bases). Looked up from germline, CDR1 is MGHDK and CDR2 is SYGVNS. This CDR3 comprises 14 residues. V was pared by 3 bases and J by 8 bases, with 16 bases between.

This clone appeared once. The chain has TRBV7-2 and TRBJ2-7; no reliable D call. The germline gives CDR1 SGHTA, CDR2 FQGNSA. V shed 5 bases and J shed 0 bases, with 23 bases lying between them. The CDR3 extends over 18 amino acids. The CDR3 DNA follows: TGTGCCAGCAGCCTAAGCACGTCCGGGCAGGCTAGCTCCTACGAGCAGTACTTC. Translated, it gives CASSLSTSGQASSYEQYF.

The sample holds many counts of this clone. The junction does not match germline at one end; this may be a read error. The chain joins TRBV4-2 to TRBJ2-7; TRBD2 matches at 10 bases. CDR3 length: 15 residues. The germline CDR1 and CDR2 sequences are LGHNA and YNFKEQ. The CDR3 region has the DNA TGTGCCAGCAGCCAAGATCGGGGGACTAGCGATACCTCCAGATTC. Translation: CASSQDRGTSDTSRF.

V gene TRBV7-2 combines with J gene TRBJ2-7; the match to TRBD1 covers 7 bases. The CDR3 has 14 residues. Germline CDR1 is SGHTA and CDR2 is FQGNSA. V lost 5 bases and J lost 4; bases outside the gene matches: 8. The DNA of the CDR3 is TGTGCCAGCAGCCCAATAAGGGGACAGTACGAGCAGTACTTC. This encodes CASSPIRGQYEQYF.